The clone carrying this TCR beta chain has a handful of counts. The sample comes from a study of blood T cell repertoires in COVID-19. This CDR3 spans 16 amino acids. V lost 5 bases, J lost 6 bases, and 8 bases stayed unmatched. Assay used: immunoSEQ multiplex PCR; TCRdb lists only in-frame clones, some missing. The sample contains around 160,000 clones, about 88% of which appear only once. This clonotype was sampled from an elderly woman with acute or convalescent COVID-19. Sample: peripheral blood. The chain combines TRBV5-3 with TRBJ2-2, with 12 nucleotides matching TRBD2. TRBV5-3 counts as an open reading frame of uncertain function. This CDR3 is CARRLLGLAGSGELFF. CDR3 in DNA: TGTGCCAGAAGATTACTGGGACTAGCGGGCTCCGGGGAGCTGTTTTTT.